This T cell receptor (beta chain) was recovered during a study of OX40 agonist ivuxolimab in advanced cancers. Profiled with immunoSEQ multiplex PCR; TCRdb holds only in-frame clones, not every one. This sample has about 40,000 clones, with 75% to 90% found just once. The receptor was derived from an adult with an advanced solid tumor such as melanoma, head and neck, liver or kidney cancer. The sample consisted of CD4+ or CD8+ T cells sorted from blood, taken in a trial of the OX40 agonist ivuxolimab.

The DNA for the CDR3 is TGCGCCAGCAGTGAGTCGACCGAAACTAGCACAGATACGCAGTATTTT. This encodes CASSESTETSTDTQYF. The chain joins TRBV10-1 to TRBJ2-3; D unresolved. The germline V gene has CDR1 WNHNN and CDR2 SYGVQD (reference sequence). The CDR3 has 16 residues. Trimming left V 0 bases short and J 0 bases short, with 10 bases between.